This T cell receptor beta chain was recovered during a study of cytomegalovirus exposure and HLA in healthy donors. Use of 60 Vbeta and 13 Jbeta primers characterized the PCR. Some clones are missing from TCRdb's copy, which holds only in-frame ones; the method was immunoSEQ multiplex PCR. The sample holds 95,000 to 100,000 clones, about 74% seen once. The CDR3 totals 14 residues. Germline assignment: CDR1 MNHEY and CDR2 SVGAGI. The V end was cut by 4 bases, the J end by 4 bases, with 11 bases between. V usage is TRBV6-5 and J usage is TRBJ1-5, with D maybe TRBD1 (5 bases). The sample consisted of PBMCs. The clonotype originates from a female donor in good health and CMV-seronegative. The CDR3 protein is CASSSATENQPQHF. CDR3 nucleotides: TGTGCCAGCAGTTCCGCGACAGAAAATCAGCCCCAGCATTTT.